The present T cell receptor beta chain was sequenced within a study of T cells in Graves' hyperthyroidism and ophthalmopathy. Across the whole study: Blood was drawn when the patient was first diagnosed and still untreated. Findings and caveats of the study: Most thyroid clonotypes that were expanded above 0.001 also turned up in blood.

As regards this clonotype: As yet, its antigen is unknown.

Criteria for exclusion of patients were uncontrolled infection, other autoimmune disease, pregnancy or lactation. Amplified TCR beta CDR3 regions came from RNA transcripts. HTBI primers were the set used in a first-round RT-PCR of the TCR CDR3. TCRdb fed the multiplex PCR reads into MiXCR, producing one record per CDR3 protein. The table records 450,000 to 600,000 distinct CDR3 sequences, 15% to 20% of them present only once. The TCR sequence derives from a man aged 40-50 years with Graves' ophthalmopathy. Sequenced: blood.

The CDR3 region is CASSPRTGATHSEQFF. CDR3 sequence (DNA): TGTGCCAGCTCACCAAGGACAGGGGCTACCCACAGTGAGCAGTTCTTC. This chain uses TRBV18 with TRBJ2-1; 9 nucleotides match TRBD1. This CDR3 is 16 amino acids long. V was pared by 2 bases and J by 9 bases, with 11 bases of the junction left unmatched. CDR1 and CDR2 from the germline V gene are KGHSH and LQKENI.